This T cell receptor beta chain stems from a study of post-analysis software for immune sequencing data. Looking at the study overall: Relapsing-remitting, secondary progressive and progressive-relapsing courses of multiple sclerosis were included. Findings and limits, study-wide: Analysis by F measure revealed that same-batch samples clustered strongly together. Among multiple sclerosis patients, normalized Chao1 diversity was significantly below that of controls. With TRBV5-6, TRBV5-1 and TRBV20-1 included, 5 or 6 TRBV segments were more frequent in patients than in controls.

As for this clonotype: Its antigen is unidentified.

The authors incorporated unique molecular identifiers into the TCR beta cDNA libraries. TCRdb reprocessed the PCR reads via MiXCR and lists one record per CDR3 protein. Found here are roughly 410,000 distinct CDR3 sequences, 30% to 45% of them singletons; the top ten hold around an eighth. Germline V lookup: CDR1 SEHNR, CDR2 FQNEAQ (reference sequence). CDR3 length: 13 residues. The sequenced material came from blood. The V and J genes are TRBV7-9 and TRBJ2-5; 7 bases are a match to TRBD1. Near its end, the DNA agrees better with TRBJ2-7, so the J call may be wrong. This receptor was taken from a girl aged 10-17 years with multiple sclerosis. CDR3 DNA: TGTGCCAGTAACCGGGACAGTGACTACGAGCAGTACTTC. It yields the protein CASNRDSDYEQYF.